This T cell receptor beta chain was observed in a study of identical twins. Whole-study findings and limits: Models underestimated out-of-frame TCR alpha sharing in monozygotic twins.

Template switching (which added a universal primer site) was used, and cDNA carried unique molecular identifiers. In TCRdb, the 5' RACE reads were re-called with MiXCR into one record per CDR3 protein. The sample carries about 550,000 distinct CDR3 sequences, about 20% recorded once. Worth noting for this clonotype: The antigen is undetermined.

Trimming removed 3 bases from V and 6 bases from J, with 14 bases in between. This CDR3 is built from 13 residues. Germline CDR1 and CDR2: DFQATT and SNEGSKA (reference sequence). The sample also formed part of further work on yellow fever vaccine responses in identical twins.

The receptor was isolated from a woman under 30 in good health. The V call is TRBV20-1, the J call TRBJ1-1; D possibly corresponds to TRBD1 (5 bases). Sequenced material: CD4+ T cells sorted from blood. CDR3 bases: TGCAGTGCTAGCCAGGGCTATAGGGCTGAAGCTTTCTTT. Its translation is CSASQGYRAEAFF.